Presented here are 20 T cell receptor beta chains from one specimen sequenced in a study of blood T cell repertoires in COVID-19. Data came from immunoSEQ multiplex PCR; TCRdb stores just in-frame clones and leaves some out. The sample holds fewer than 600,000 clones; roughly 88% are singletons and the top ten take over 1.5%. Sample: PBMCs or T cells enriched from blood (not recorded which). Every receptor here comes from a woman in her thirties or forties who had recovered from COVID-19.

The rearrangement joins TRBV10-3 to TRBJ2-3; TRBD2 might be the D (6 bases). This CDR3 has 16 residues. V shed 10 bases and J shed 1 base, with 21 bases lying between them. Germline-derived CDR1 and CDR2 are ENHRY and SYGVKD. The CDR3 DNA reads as TGTGCCACCTCTTTCTTAGTGGGGGGTGGCACAGATACGCAGTATTTT. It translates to CATSFLVGGGTDTQYF.

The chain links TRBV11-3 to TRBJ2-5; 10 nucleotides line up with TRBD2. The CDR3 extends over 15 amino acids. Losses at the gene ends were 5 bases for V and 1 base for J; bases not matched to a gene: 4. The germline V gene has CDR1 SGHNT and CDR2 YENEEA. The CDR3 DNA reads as TGTGCCAGCAGCCGTGGGACTAGCGCCCAAGAGACCCAGTACTTC. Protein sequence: CASSRGTSAQETQYF.

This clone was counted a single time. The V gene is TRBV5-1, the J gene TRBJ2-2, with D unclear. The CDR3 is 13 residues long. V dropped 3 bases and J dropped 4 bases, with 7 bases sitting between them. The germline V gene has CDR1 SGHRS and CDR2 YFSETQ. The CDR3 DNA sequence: TGCGCCAGCAGCTACGACTTCACCGGGGAGCTGTTTTTT. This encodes CASSYDFTGELFF.

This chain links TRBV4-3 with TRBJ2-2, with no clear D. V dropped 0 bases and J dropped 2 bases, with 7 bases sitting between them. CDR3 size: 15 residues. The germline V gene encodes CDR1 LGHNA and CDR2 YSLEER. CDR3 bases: TGCGCCAGCAGCCAAGATCCGCGTAACACCGGGGAGCTGTTTTTT. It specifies CASSQDPRNTGELFF.

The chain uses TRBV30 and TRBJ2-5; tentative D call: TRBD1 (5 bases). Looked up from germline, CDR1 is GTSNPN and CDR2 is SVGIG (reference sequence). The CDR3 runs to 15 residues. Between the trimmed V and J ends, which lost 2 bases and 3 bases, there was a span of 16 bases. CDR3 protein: CAWSIWGGLEETQYF. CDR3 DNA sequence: TGTGCCTGGAGTATTTGGGGCGGTCTGGAAGAGACCCAGTACTTC.

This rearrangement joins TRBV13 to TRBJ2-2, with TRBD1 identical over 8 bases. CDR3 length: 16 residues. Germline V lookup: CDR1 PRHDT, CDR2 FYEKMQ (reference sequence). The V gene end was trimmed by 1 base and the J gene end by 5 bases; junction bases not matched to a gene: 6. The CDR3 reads CASSLEDRGGTGELFF. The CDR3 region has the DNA TGTGCCAGCAGCTTAGAAGACAGGGGAGGAACCGGGGAGCTGTTTTTT.

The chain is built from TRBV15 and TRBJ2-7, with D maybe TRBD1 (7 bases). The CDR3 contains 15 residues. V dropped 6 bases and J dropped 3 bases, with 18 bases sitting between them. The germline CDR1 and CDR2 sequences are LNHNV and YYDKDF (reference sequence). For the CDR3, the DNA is TGTGCCACCAGTCTCGGGGGTGGGACAGACTACGAGCAGTACTTC. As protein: CATSLGGGTDYEQYF.

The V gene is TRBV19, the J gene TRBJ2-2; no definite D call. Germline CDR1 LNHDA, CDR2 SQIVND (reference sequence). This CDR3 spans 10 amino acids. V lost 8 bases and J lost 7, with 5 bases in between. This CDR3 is CASFHGELFF. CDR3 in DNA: TGTGCCAGTTTCCACGGGGAGCTGTTTTTT.

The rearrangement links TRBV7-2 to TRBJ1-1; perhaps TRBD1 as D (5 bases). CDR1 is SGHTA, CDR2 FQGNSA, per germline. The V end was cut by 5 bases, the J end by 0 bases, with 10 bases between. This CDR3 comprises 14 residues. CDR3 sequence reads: CASSDGHMNTEAFF. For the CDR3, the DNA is TGTGCCAGCAGCGACGGACATATGAACACTGAAGCTTTCTTT.

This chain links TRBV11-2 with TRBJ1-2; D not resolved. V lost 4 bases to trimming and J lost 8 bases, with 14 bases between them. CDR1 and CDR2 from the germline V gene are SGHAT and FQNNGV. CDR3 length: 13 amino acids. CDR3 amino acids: CASSSHTAGGYTF. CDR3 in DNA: TGTGCCAGCAGCTCGCATACCGCGGGGGGCTACACCTTC.

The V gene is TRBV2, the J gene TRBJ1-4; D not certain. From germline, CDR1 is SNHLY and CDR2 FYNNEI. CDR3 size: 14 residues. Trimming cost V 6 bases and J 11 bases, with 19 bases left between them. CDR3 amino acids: CASSAEVTSVKLFF. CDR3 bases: TGTGCCAGCAGCGCCGAGGTGACGTCGGTCAAACTGTTTTTT.

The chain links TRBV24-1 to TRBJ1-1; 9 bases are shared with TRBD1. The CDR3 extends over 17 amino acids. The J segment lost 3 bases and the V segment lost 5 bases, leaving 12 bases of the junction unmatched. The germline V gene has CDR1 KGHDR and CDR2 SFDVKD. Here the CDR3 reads CATSASPRQGGDTEAFF. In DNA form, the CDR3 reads TGTGCCACCAGTGCCTCCCCTCGACAGGGGGGGGACACTGAAGCTTTCTTT.

The CDR3 DNA follows: TGTGCCAGCAGCCTCCGATCCCTCGGGACTCAAAGCACAGATACGCAGTATTTT. Residues: CASSLRSLGTQSTDTQYF. The V call is TRBV11-3, the J call TRBJ2-3; D may be TRBD2 (6 bases). The CDR3 is 18 residues long. The V gene lost 5 bases and the J gene lost 0 bases, with 21 bases spanning the gap. Germline V lookup: CDR1 SGHNT, CDR2 YENEEA.

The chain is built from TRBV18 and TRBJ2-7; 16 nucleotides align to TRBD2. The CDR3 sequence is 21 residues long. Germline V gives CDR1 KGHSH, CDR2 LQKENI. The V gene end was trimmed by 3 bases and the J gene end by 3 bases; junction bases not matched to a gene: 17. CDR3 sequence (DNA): TGTGCCAGCTCACCCCGAGGCAGTGACCCGGGACTAGCGGGAGGGAACTACGAGCAGTACTTC. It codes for CASSPRGSDPGLAGGNYEQYF.

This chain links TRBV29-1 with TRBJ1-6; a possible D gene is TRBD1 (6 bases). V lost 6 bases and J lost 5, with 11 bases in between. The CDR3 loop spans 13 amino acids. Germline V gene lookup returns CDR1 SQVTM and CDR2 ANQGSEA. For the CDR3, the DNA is TGCAGCGTACGGACAGAAAATAATTCACCCCTCCACTTT. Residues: CSVRTENNSPLHF.

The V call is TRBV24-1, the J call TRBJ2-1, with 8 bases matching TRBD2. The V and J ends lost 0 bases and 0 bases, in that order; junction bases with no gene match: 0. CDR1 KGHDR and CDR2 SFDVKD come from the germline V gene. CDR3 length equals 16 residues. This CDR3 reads CATSDLSGSSYNEQFF. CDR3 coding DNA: TGTGCCACCAGTGATTTGAGCGGGAGCTCCTACAATGAGCAGTTCTTC.

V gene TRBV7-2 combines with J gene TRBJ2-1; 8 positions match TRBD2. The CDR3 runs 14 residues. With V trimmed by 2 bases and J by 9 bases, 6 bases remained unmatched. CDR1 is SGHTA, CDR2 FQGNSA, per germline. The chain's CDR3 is CASSLNGRAGEQFF. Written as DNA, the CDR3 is TGTGCCAGCAGCTTAAACGGGAGGGCCGGTGAGCAGTTCTTC.

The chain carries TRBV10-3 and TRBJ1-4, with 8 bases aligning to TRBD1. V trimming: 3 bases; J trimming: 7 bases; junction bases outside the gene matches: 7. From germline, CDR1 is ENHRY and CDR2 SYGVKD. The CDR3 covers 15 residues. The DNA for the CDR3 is TGTGCCATCAGTGACCCGGTGGACAGGGCTGAAAAACTGTTTTTT. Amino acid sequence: CAISDPVDRAEKLFF.

The CDR3: CASSVGGGTSGSRSYNEQFF. The CDR3 DNA is TGTGCCAGCAGCGTAGGAGGGGGGACTAGCGGGAGTCGCTCCTACAATGAGCAGTTCTTC. The J gene is TRBJ2-1, the V gene TRBV9; 14 nucleotides agree with TRBD2. Unmatched junction bases numbered 8, after V lost 0 bases and J lost 0 bases. Germline lookup yields CDR1 SGDLS and CDR2 YYNGEE. The CDR3 runs to 20 residues.

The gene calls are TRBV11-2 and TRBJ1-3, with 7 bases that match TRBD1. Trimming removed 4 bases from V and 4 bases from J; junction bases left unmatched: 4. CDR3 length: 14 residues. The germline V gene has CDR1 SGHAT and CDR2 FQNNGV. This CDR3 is CASSSGTAGNTIYF. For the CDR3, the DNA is TGTGCCAGCAGCTCAGGGACAGCCGGAAACACCATATATTTT.